This T cell receptor beta chain was retrieved from a study of cytomegalovirus exposure and HLA in healthy donors. General study findings and limits: Cytomegalovirus association was assigned to over 150 TCR beta chains.

The CDR3 sequence is 15 residues long. Per the germline V gene, CDR1 is SGHRS and CDR2 is YFSETQ. Trimming cost V 0 bases and J 3 bases, with 10 bases left between them. As for this clone: Its specificity is not known.

PCR primers comprised 60 Vbeta and 13 Jbeta primers. Assay used: immunoSEQ multiplex PCR; TCRdb lists only in-frame clones, some missing. The sample is made up of some 160,000 clones, and the top ten hold roughly 2% of it. This TCR was recovered from a man aged 30 to 39 in good health and CMV-seronegative. This chain links TRBV5-1 with TRBJ1-3; no reliable D call. Sequencing was carried out using PBMCs. CDR3 coding DNA: TGCGCCAGCAGCTTGGCCCTATCGTTTGGAAACACCATATATTTT. This sequence encodes CASSLALSFGNTIYF.